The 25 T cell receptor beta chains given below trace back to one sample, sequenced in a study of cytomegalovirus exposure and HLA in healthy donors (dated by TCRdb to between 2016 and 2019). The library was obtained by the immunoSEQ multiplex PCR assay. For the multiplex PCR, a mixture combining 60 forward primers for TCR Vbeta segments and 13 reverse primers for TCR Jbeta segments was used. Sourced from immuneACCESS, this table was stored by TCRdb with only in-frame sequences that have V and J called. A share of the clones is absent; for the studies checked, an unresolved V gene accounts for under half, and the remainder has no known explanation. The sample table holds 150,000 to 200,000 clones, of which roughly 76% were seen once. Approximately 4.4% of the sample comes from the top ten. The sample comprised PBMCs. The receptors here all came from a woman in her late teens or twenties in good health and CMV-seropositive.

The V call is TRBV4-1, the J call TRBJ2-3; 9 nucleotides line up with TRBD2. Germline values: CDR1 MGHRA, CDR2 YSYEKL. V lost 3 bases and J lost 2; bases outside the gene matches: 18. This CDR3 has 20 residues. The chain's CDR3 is CASSQPGMGSGGTDTDTQYF. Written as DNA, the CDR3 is TGCGCCAGCAGCCAGCCTGGGATGGGGAGCGGGGGGACAGACACAGATACGCAGTATTTT.

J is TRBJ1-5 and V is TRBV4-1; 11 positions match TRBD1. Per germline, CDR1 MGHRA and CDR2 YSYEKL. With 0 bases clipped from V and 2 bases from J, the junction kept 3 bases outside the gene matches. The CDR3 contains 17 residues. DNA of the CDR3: TGCGCCAGCAGCCAAGATACGGGACAGGGGGGCAATCAGCCCCAGCATTTT. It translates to CASSQDTGQGGNQPQHF.

The DNA of the CDR3 is TGTGCCAGTAGTGGACCGGGACAGCTCTACGAGCAGTACTTC. Translating it yields CASSGPGQLYEQYF. This chain joins TRBV19 and TRBJ2-7, with 7 bases fitting TRBD1. The CDR3 consists of 14 residues. Germline CDR1 and CDR2: LNHDA and SQIVND (reference sequence). V lost 5 bases, J lost 3 bases, and 7 bases stayed unmatched. Supplemented by reference TRBV19 and TRBJ2-7, the full variable domain reads DGGITQSPKYLFRKEGQNVTLSCEQNLNHDAMYWYRQDPGQGLRLIYYSQIVNDFQKGDIAEGYSVSREKKESFPLTVTSAQKNPTAFYLCASSGPGQLYEQYFGPGTRLTVT.

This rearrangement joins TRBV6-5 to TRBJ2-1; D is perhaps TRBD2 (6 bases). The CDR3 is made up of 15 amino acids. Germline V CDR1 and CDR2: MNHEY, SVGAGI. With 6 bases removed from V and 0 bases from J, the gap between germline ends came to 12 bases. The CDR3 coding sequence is TGTGCCAGCAGGTTAGCGGTGAGCTCCTACAATGAGCAGTTCTTC. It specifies CASRLAVSSYNEQFF.

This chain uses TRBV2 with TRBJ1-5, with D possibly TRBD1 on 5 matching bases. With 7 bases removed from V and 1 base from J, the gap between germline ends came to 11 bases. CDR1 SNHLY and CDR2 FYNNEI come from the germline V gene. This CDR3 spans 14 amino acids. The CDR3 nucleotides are TGTGCCAGCAACCACAGGAGAAGCAATCAGCCCCAGCATTTT. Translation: CASNHRRSNQPQHF.

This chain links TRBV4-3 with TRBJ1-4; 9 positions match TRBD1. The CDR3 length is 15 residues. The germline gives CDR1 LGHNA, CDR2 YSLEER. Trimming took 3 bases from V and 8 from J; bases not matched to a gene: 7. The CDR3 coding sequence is TGCGCCAGCAGCCAGTTGGGACAGGGTGACGAAAAACTGTTTTTT. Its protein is CASSQLGQGDEKLFF.

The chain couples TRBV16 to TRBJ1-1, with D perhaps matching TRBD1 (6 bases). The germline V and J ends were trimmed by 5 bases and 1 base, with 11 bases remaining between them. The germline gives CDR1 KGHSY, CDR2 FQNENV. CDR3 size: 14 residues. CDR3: CASSGDTGNTEAFF. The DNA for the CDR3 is TGTGCCAGCAGCGGGGACACGGGGAACACTGAAGCTTTCTTT.

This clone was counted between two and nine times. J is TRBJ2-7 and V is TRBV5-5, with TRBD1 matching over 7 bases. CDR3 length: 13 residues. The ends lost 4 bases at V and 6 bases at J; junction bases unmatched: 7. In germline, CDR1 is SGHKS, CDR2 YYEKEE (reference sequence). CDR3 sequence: CASSGENRGEQYF. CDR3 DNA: TGTGCCAGCAGCGGGGAAAACAGGGGCGAGCAGTACTTC.

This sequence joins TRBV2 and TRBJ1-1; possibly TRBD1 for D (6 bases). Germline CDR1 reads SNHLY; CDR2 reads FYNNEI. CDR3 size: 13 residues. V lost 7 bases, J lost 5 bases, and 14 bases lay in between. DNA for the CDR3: TGTGCCAGCAATTTAGAGGGGGATACTGAAGCTTTCTTT. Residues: CASNLEGDTEAFF.

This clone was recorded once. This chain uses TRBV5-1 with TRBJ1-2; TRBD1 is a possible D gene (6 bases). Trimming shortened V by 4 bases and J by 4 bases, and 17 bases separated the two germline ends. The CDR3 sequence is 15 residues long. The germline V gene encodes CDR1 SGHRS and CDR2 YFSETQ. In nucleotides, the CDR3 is TGCGCCAGCAGCACAGCAGGGGAAGAAGGCTATGGCTACACCTTC. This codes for CASSTAGEEGYGYTF.

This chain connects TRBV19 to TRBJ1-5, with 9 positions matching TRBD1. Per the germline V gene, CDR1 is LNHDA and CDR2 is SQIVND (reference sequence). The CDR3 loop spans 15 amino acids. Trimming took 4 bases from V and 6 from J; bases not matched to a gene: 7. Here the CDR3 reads CASSTTGGRSQPQHF. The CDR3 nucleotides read TGTGCCAGTAGTACTACAGGGGGCAGGAGTCAGCCCCAGCATTTT.

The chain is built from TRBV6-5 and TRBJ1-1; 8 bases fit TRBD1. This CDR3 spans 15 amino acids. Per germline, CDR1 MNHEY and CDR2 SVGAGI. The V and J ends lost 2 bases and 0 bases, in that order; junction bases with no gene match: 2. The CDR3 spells CASSYTTGVNTEAFF. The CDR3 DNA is TGTGCCAGCAGTTACACGACAGGGGTGAACACTGAAGCTTTCTTT.

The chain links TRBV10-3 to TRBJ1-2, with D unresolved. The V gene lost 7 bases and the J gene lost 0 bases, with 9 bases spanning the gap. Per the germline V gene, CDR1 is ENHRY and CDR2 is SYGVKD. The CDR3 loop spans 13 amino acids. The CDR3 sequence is CAIKRDSNYGYTF. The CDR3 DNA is TGTGCCATCAAGAGGGATTCTAACTATGGCTACACCTTC.

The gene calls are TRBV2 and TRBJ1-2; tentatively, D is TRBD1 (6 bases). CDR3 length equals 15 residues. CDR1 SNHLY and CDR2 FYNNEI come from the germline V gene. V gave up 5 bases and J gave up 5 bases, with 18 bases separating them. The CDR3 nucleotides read TGTGCCAGCAGTCTGATAACTACAGGGCCGTATGGCTACACCTTC. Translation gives CASSLITTGPYGYTF.

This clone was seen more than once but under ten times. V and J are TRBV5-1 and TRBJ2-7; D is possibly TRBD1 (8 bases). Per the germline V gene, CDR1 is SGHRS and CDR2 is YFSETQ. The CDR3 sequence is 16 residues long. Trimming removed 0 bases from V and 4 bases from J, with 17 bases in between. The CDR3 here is CASSLGDRGGGYEQYF. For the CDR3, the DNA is TGCGCCAGCAGCTTGGGCGACAGGGGAGGGGGATACGAGCAGTACTTC.

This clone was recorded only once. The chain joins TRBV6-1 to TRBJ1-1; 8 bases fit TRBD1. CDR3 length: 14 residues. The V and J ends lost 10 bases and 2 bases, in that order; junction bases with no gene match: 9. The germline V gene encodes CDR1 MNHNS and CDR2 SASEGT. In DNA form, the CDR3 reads TGTGCCACCCTCCGGGACAGGTCTAACACTGAAGCTTTCTTT. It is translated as CATLRDRSNTEAFF.

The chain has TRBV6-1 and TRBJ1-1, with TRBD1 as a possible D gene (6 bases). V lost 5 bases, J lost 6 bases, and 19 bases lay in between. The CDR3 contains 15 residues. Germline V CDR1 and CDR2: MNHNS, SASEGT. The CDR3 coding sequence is TGTGCCAGCAGTTCCAGGACAGATGACATCCCTGAAGCTTTCTTT. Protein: CASSSRTDDIPEAFF.

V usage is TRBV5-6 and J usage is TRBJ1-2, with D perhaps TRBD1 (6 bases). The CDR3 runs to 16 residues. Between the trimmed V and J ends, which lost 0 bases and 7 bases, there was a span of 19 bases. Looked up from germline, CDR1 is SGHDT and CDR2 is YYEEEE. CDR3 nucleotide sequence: TGTGCCAGCAGCTTGGATAACGCCAGGGGATGGGCTGGCTACACCTTC. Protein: CASSLDNARGWAGYTF.

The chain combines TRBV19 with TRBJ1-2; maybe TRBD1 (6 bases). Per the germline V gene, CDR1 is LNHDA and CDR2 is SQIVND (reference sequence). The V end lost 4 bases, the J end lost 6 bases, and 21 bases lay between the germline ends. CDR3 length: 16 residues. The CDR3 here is CASSTWGPGGADGYTF. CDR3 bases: TGTGCCAGTAGTACCTGGGGGCCTGGGGGAGCGGATGGCTACACCTTC.

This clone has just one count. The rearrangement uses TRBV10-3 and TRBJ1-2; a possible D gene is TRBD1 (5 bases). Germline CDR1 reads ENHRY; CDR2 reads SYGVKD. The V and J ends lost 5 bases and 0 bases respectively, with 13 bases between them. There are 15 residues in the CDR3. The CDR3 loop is CAISPETASNYGYTF. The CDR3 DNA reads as TGTGCCATCAGTCCCGAGACAGCCTCTAACTATGGCTACACCTTC.

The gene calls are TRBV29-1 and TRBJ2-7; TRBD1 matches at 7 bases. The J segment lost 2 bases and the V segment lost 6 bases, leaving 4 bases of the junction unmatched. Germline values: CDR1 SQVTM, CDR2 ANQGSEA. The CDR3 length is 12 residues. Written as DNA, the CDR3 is TGCAGCGTAGGACAGGCCGCCTACGAGCAGTACTTC. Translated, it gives CSVGQAAYEQYF.

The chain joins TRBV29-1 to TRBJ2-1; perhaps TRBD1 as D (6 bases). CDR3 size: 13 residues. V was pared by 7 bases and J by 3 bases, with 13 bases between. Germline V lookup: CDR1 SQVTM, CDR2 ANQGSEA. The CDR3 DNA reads TGCAGCGACGGGACAAGCATCTACAATGAGCAGTTCTTC. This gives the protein CSDGTSIYNEQFF.

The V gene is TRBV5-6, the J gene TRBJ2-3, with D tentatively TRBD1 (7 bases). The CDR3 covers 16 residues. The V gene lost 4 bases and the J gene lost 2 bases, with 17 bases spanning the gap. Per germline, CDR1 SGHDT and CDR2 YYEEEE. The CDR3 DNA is TGTGCCAGCAGCGTCCGGGCGGGGACAGCCACAGATACGCAGTATTTT. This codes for CASSVRAGTATDTQYF.

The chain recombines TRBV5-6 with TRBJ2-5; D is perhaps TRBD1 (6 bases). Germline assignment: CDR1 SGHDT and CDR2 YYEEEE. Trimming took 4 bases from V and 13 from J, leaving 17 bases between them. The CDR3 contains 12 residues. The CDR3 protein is CASSLGASGLYF. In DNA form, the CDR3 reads TGTGCCAGCAGCCTGGGGGCGTCAGGGTTGTACTTC. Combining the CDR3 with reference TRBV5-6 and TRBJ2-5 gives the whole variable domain DAGVTQSPTHLIKTRGQQVTLRCSPKSGHDTVSWYQQALGQGPQFIFQYYEEEERQRGNFPDRFSGHQFPNYSSELNVNALLLGDSALYLCASSLGASGLYFGPGTRLLVL.

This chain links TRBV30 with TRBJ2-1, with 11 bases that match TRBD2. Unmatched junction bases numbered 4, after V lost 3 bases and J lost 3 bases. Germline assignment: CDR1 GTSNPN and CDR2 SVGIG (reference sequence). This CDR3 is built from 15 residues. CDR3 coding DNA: TGTGCCTGGAGCCCCGGGACTAGCGGCTACAATGAGCAGTTCTTC. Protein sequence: CAWSPGTSGYNEQFF.